This T cell receptor (beta chain) stems from a study of PD-1 blockade in mismatch repair-deficient tumors. CDR3 length: 14 amino acids. Germline V lookup: CDR1 SGHKS, CDR2 YYEKEE (reference sequence). Trimming took off 1 base at V and 10 bases at J, with 14 bases between the two ends. Using immunoSEQ multiplex PCR, the repertoire was profiled, and TCRdb retains in-frame clones only, with some absent. The data show around 23,000 clones, with under 85% seen just once and around 21% held by the top ten. Study-wide results and limits: Tumor-resident clones, often absent from pretreatment blood, expanded after pembrolizumab and then contracted.

For this clone: What it binds is not known.

The clonotype originates from an adult with mismatch repair-deficient cancer. Material: peripheral blood, obtained 12 weeks after starting pembrolizumab. The V gene is TRBV5-5, the J gene TRBJ1-4, with D uncertain. CDR3 loop: CASSLLSYEGKLFF. The CDR3 DNA sequence: TGTGCCAGCAGCTTGTTGTCTTATGAAGGAAAACTGTTTTTT.